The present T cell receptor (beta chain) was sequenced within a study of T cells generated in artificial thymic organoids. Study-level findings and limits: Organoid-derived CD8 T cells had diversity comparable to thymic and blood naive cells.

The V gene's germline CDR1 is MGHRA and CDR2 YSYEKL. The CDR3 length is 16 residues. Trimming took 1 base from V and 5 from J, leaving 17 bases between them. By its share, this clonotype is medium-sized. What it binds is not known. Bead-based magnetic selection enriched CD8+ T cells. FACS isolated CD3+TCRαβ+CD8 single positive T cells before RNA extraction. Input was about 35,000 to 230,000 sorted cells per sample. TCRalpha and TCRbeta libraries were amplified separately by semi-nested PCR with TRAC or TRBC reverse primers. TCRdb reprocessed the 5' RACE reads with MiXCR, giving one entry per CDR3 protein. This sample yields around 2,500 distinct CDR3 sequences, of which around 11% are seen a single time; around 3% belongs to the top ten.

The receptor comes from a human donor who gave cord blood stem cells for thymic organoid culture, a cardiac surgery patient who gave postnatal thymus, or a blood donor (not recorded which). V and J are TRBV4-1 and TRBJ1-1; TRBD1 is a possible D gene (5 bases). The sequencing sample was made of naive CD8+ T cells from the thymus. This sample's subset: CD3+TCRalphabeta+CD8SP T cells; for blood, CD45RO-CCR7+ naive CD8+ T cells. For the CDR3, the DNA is TGCGCCAGCAGCCAAGGCCCTCACGGGAAGGGGACTGAAGCTTTCTTT. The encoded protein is CASSQGPHGKGTEAFF.